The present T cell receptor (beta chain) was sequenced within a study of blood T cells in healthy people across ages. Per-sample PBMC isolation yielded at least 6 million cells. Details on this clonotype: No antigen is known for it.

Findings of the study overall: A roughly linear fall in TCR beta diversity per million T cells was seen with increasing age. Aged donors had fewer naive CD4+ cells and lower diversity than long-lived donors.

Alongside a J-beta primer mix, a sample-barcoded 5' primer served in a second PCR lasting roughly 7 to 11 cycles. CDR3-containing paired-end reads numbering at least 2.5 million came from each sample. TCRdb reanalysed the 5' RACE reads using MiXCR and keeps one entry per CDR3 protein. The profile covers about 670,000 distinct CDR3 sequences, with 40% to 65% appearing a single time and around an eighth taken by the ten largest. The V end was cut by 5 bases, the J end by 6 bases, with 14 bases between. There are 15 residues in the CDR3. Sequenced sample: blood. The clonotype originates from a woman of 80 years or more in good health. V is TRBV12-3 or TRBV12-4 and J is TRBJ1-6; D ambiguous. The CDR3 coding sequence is TGTGCCAGCAGTCCTTGGTATGGGCCTAATTCACCCCTCCACTTT. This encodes CASSPWYGPNSPLHF.